Listed below are T cell receptor beta chains from one sample, sequenced in a study of T-cell reconstitution after alpha-beta-depleted transplantation in children. MiXCR, run by TCRdb on the PCR reads, gives a single entry per CDR3 protein. The table includes 480,000 or so distinct CDR3 sequences, 8% to 11% detected once. The sequencing used PBMCs, collected before TCRalphabeta/CD19-depleted stem cell transplant. All receptors derive from a child aged 2-15 years with inherited bone marrow failure, due to receive a stem cell transplant. CDR3s include the opening cysteine and the closing phenylalanine or tryptophan. D genes are given only for firm matches. Some rows have no size entry. The others give once, few or many, or a class for an expanded clone.

V: TRBV5-1
D: NA
size: many
J: TRBJ2-1
CDR3: CASSLGGMSEQFF
DNA: TGCGCCAGCAGCTTGGGTGGGATGAGTGAGCAGTTCTTC

V: TRBV30
D: NA
size: NA
J: TRBJ2-2
CDR3: CAWTLPPGETGELFF
DNA: TGTGCCTGGACCTTACCCCCAGGGGAAACCGGGGAGCTGTTTTTT

V: TRBV3-1
D: NA
size: NA
J: TRBJ1-2
CDR3: CASSPTQNGHYGYTF
DNA: TGTGCCAGCAGCCCCACCCAAAACGGACACTATGGCTACACCTTC

V: TRBV9
D: NA
size: many
J: TRBJ1-1
CDR3: CASSAQGSTEAFF
DNA: TGTGCCAGCAGTGCACAGGGTTCCACTGAAGCTTTCTTT

V: TRBV28
D: NA
size: many
J: TRBJ2-7
CDR3: CASSFSFDSKYF
DNA: TGTGCCAGCAGTTTTTCCTTTGACTCAAAGTACTTC

V: TRBV10-1
D: TRBD2
size: many
J: TRBJ2-1
CDR3: CASSAAGLAGVKFF
DNA: TGCGCCAGCAGCGCAGCGGGACTAGCGGGAGTCAAATTCTTC

V: TRBV29-1
D: TRBD1
size: many
J: TRBJ1-1
CDR3: CSADRGNTEAFF
DNA: TGCAGCGCCGACAGGGGGAACACTGAAGCTTTCTTT

V: TRBV6-1
D: TRBD1
size: many
J: TRBJ2-7
CDR3: CASSPTGESYEQYF
DNA: TGTGCCAGCAGCCCTACAGGGGAGTCCTACGAGCAGTACTTC

V: TRBV25-1
D: NA
size: NA
J: TRBJ2-1
CDR3: CASSDTGTGDNEQFF
DNA: TGTGCCAGCAGCGATACCGGGACCGGGGACAATGAGCAGTTCTTC

V: TRBV20-1
D: NA
size: NA
J: TRBJ2-2
CDR3: CSARLTNTGELFF
DNA: TGCAGTGCTAGACTAACTAACACCGGGGAGCTGTTTTTT

V: TRBV28
D: NA
size: many
J: TRBJ2-4
CDR3: CASSLSGEGIQYF
DNA: TGTGCCAGCAGTCTATCAGGGGAGGGCATTCAGTACTTC

V: TRBV23-1
D: NA
size: few
J: TRBJ2-2
CDR3: CASRGTGPTGELFF
DNA: TGCGCCAGCAGGGGGACTGGCCCCACCGGGGAGCTGTTTTTT

V: TRBV6-5
D: NA
size: many
J: TRBJ2-7
CDR3: CASSYAGNSYEQYF
DNA: TGTGCCAGCAGTTACGCGGGGAACTCCTACGAGCAGTACTTC

V: TRBV20-1
D: NA
size: many
J: TRBJ2-5
CDR3: CSVGNLQETQYF
DNA: TGCAGTGTGGGGAACCTCCAAGAGACCCAGTACTTC

V: TRBV27
D: TRBD1
size: many
J: TRBJ2-3
CDR3: CASSLLGGPDTQYF
DNA: TGTGCCAGCAGTTTATTAGGGGGCCCAGATACGCAGTATTTT

V: TRBV4-3
D: NA
size: many
J: TRBJ1-2
CDR3: CASSPRTLF
DNA: TGCGCCAGCAGCCCAAGGACCCTCTTC

V: TRBV16
D: NA
size: many
J: TRBJ1-4
CDR3: CASSQWEGSTNEKLFF
DNA: TGTGCCAGCAGCCAATGGGAGGGATCGACTAATGAAAAACTGTTTTTT